This TCR beta chain was sequenced during a study of blood T cell repertoires in COVID-19. Donors of Cohort 3 who recovered were those that had two negative PCRs, clearance, or symptom resolution. Profiled with immunoSEQ multiplex PCR; TCRdb holds only in-frame clones, not every one. The sample lists about 330,000 clones, about 90% occurring once. This CDR3 is 13 amino acids long. Germline assignment: CDR1 MGHRA and CDR2 YSYEKL. Between the trimmed V and J ends, which lost 4 bases and 4 bases, there was a span of 10 bases. This clonotype originated in a woman in her 30s who had recovered from COVID-19. The rearrangement joins TRBV4-1 to TRBJ1-2; D possibly corresponds to TRBD1 (6 bases). The sequencing input was PBMCs or T cells enriched from blood (not recorded which). The CDR3 is CASSPEQGYGYTF. In DNA, the CDR3 is TGCGCCAGCAGCCCGGAACAGGGCTATGGCTACACCTTC.